The sequence of this TCR beta chain was determined in a study of shared clonotypes between healthy human individuals. Germline values: CDR1 KGHSY, CDR2 FQNENV. Trimming shortened V by 4 bases and J by 3 bases, and 5 bases separated the two germline ends. The CDR3 contains 12 residues. Naive-designated CD8 cells lacked CD45RO, were positively enriched for CCR7, and omitted terminally differentiated effector memory CD45RA+ cells. Generated by immunoSEQ multiplex PCR, the TCRdb table keeps only in-frame clones and is missing some. This sample carries around 650,000 clones, about 95% of them seen once, and the ten largest clones take 0.095% to 0.13%. The count of this clone is one.

This clonotype was obtained from a woman aged 25 to 39 in good health. V and J are TRBV16 and TRBJ2-3, with D unclear. The sequencing input was naive CD8+ T cells sorted from blood. Here the CDR3 DNA reads TGTGCCAGCAGCCTAGGAACAGATACGCAGTATTTT. Its translation: CASSLGTDTQYF.